This T cell receptor (beta chain) is drawn from a study of T cells after yellow fever vaccination. Broader study findings: Clonotype sharing between CD4 and CD8 compartments was small. Subsequent booster samples again held most clones from primary vaccination (96% CD4, about 90% CD8). Compared with primary, the secondary response was weaker and peaked at day 5, not 15.

Germline V lookup: CDR1 MNHNS, CDR2 SASEGT. V lost 6 bases and J lost 4; bases outside the gene matches: 4. This CDR3 has 14 residues. Conversion of TCR transcripts into cDNA relied on 5'RACE template switching, which added a universal primer site and UMIs. TCRdb called the 5' RACE reads again in MiXCR, with one record for every CDR3 protein. The sample has about 550,000 distinct CDR3 sequences, over 15% seen once. The table lists this clonotype with a few counts. No antigen is known for it. This clonotype was sampled from a man aged 30-40 years who received the YFV17D yellow fever vaccine. Material: PBMCs, obtained 15 days after the yellow fever booster vaccination. This chain uses TRBV6-1 with TRBJ2-3; the match to TRBD2 covers 10 bases. Here the CDR3 reads CASRAGLAADTQYF. The CDR3 DNA is TGTGCCAGCAGGGCAGGACTAGCGGCAGATACGCAGTATTTT.